This record looks at one T cell receptor beta chain sequence and its context. Its antigen specificity is not known. Base qualities are not provided; no much larger clone lies one nucleotide away. The data belong to a study of blood T cell repertoires in COVID-19 (dated by TCRdb to 2020 to 2022). For context, the study as a whole: Samples from collaborators originated in the United States, Italy and Spain and spanned both the acute and convalescent phases of COVID-19. The prospective study material was composed of cDNA or gDNA derived from T cells, B-cell-depleted T cells, or PBMCs. Subjects who had been exposed to COVID-19, were actively infected with it, or had recovered from it provided the deeply sampled blood TCRbeta repertoires that made up the dataset. The repertoires were made available in a free public database intended to serve as a resource for research on the immune response to SARS-CoV-2. Samples came from the ongoing ImmuneRACE study (first 160 participants) plus 1,254 subjects from 6 global collaborators. The sample metadata nearly always contained a de-identified subject ID, COVID-19 status, age in years and sex. Where HLA class I and class II types were available, the types were taken from metadata supplied by the sample provider, not from assay-based typing.

TCRbeta CDR3 regions were amplified from genomic DNA by means of the immunoSEQ Assay, a bias-controlled multiplex PCR. The source study handled its data this way. The number of nucleated cells in each sample was estimated by amplification of reference gene primers within the assay. To quantify the absolute abundance of each unique TCRbeta CDR3 rearrangement, sequence reads were collapsed and filtered. For each sample, productive Simpson clonality was calculated by taking the square root of Simpson's diversity index across productive rearrangements. This is the immuneACCESS table as TCRdb keeps it, with only in-frame sequences that have V and J called. A part of the clones is gone; compared with another copy, unresolved V genes explain less than half, and the rest is unexplained. V, J and clone size are taken as reported in that table, and D and trimming were inferred from the DNA itself. For this sample there are 200,000 to 250,000 clones; around 84% appear just once. 6.5% to 9% of the sample rests with the top ten.

V sheds 1 base and J sheds 5 bases, leaving 8 bases between their ends. The CDR1 and CDR2 encoded by the germline V gene are LGHNA and YSLEER. Taken from cysteine to phenylalanine, the CDR3 has 14 residues. The retained sequence is limited to the CDR3, 42 bases, with the frame set at the first base. Overall results and qualifications from the work: The quantity of clinical and demographic metadata differed by source and by participant and was supplied without curation.

Participants in the prospective study were enrolled through a virtual design, were aged roughly 18 to 100 years, and lived in approximately 25 United States geographic areas. To assign participants to cohorts, the prospective study relied on clinical history that participants themselves reported in a screening survey and a study questionnaire. In the prospective study, mobile phlebotomists collected whole blood, serum and a nasopharyngeal or oropharyngeal swab from each participant. Prospective study participants could optionally give additional blood draws and questionnaires over an approximately 2-month period. Before DNA extraction, blood samples from the prospective study were shipped at room temperature or frozen.

The sequencing input was PBMCs or T cells enriched from blood (not recorded which). The clonotype comes from a woman between 40 and 55 years old with acute COVID-19. This sequence uses TRBV4-3 and TRBJ2-2; the D gene is unclear. The nucleotide sequence reads TGCGCCAGCAGCCAAGGAGCCTGGACCGGGGAGCTGTTTTTT. Its product reads: CASSQGAWTGELFF.